A selection of T cell receptor beta chains follows, all from one sample in a study of T cells expressing NK-cell markers. From its re-call of the 5' RACE reads, TCRdb lists each CDR3 protein once, without DNA. Its table lists more than 400,000 distinct CDR3 sequences. Sample: blood T cells: a sorted CD56 or NKG2C T cell subset, CD4+ or CD8+ T cells, or bulk PBMC T cells (not recorded which). These receptors were taken from a woman between 18 and 70 years old in good health. Each CDR3 is given with its conserved first and last residue.

TRBJ2-2	TRBV14	CASRPTPNTGELFF
TRBJ2-1	TRBV29-1	CSVEPGQTYNEQFF
TRBJ2-7	TRBV7-9	CASSSPGGNEQYF
TRBJ2-1	TRBV9	CASSIGLAGGPNEQFF
TRBJ1-1	TRBV6-5	CASSHEGQTNTEAFF
TRBJ1-1	TRBV19	CASSQGQGMNTEAFF
TRBJ2-3	TRBV11-2	CASSLAPTRSTTDTQYF
TRBJ2-6	TRBV7-3	CASSPTGLLNVLTF
TRBJ1-6	TRBV3-1	CASRPTGFGSPLHF
TRBJ2-5	TRBV5-1	CASSSKGQGGRAQETQYF
TRBJ2-7	TRBV6-5	CASSIEGYEQYF
TRBJ1-2	TRBV12-3/TRBV12-4	CANEVGAEQYGYTF
TRBJ2-4	TRBV29-1	CSVDRLAGVVNIQYF
TRBJ2-3	TRBV5-1	CASSLRLAGGSTDTQYF
TRBJ2-1	TRBV12-3/TRBV12-4	CASSLRTSGVGQFF
TRBJ2-1	TRBV20-1	CSAIAEGSSYNEQFF
TRBJ2-7	TRBV6-6	CASTGLLGQYF
TRBJ1-3	TRBV6-1	CASRTGTASGNTIYF
TRBJ1-1	TRBV5-6	CASSFLRRLNTEAFF
TRBJ1-2	TRBV6-1	CASSETGVKNYGYTF
TRBJ1-2	TRBV9	CASSPGGAAYGYTF
TRBJ1-1	TRBV4-1	CASSYRTGGRMNTEAFF
TRBJ1-5	TRBV5-6	CASSSLDGINQPQHF
TRBJ2-3	TRBV5-5	CASSKTGTGFADTQYF
TRBJ1-1	TRBV3-1	CASSQIQGRLGEAFF
TRBJ2-1	TRBV5-1	CASSLGTSGRYEQFF